A selection of T cell receptor beta chains follows, all from one sample in a study of spatial heterogeneity in lung cancer. TCRdb reprocessed the 5' RACE reads with MiXCR, giving one entry per CDR3 protein. The top ten clones hold 11% of a sample with about 48,000 distinct CDR3 sequences, roughly 5.7% of them seen once. Specimen: PBMCs, collected at surgery. The receptors originated from a male donor with early-stage non-small cell lung cancer. Both conserved end residues are part of each CDR3. A D gene is named only where the DNA matches it firmly. Part of the rows lack a size; the others show once, few, many or a class for expanded clones.

size: NA
V: TRBV12-3/TRBV12-4
D: TRBD1
J: TRBJ2-1
CDR3: CASTDPGQGGRNEQFF
DNA: TGTGCCAGCACCGACCCGGGACAGGGGGGTAGGAATGAGCAGTTCTTC

size: many
V: TRBV5-1
D: NA
J: TRBJ2-1
CDR3: CASNPGSSYNEQFF
DNA: TGCGCCAGCAATCCTGGCTCTTCCTACAATGAGCAGTTCTTC

size: many
V: TRBV2
D: NA
J: TRBJ2-3
CDR3: CASSEESDTQYF
DNA: TGTGCCAGCAGTGAGGAATCAGATACGCAGTATTTT

size: many
V: TRBV7-2
D: TRBD2
J: TRBJ2-7
CDR3: CASSLRSRERDEQYF
DNA: TGTGCCAGCAGCCTTCGGTCGCGGGAGCGGGACGAGCAGTACTTC

size: many
V: TRBV20-1
D: NA
J: TRBJ1-2
CDR3: CSARDVRGAGYTF
DNA: TGCAGTGCTAGAGATGTTCGGGGAGCCGGCTACACCTTC

size: many
V: TRBV5-4
D: NA
J: TRBJ2-3
CDR3: CASSLAQRGTDTQYF
DNA: TGTGCCAGCAGCTTGGCCCAGCGGGGCACAGATACGCAGTATTTT

size: NA
V: TRBV20-1
D: TRBD2
J: TRBJ2-1
CDR3: CSARVGTSGGSYNEQFF
DNA: TGCAGTGCTAGAGTTGGGACTAGCGGGGGTTCCTACAATGAGCAGTTCTTC

size: few
V: TRBV5-4
D: TRBD1
J: TRBJ2-2
CDR3: CASSVGQGATGELFF
DNA: TGTGCCAGCAGCGTGGGACAGGGGGCCACCGGGGAGCTGTTTTTT

size: NA
V: TRBV7-2
D: TRBD2
J: TRBJ2-5
CDR3: CASSSPGTSGIETQYF
DNA: TGTGCCAGCAGCTCCCCCGGGACTAGCGGGATAGAGACCCAGTACTTC

size: many
V: TRBV7-8
D: TRBD2
J: TRBJ2-2
CDR3: CASSLLVLRLAGGRLNTGELFF
DNA: TGTGCCAGCAGCTTATTAGTCCTGCGACTAGCGGGAGGGCGGTTGAACACCGGGGAGCTGTTTTTT

size: many
V: TRBV10-3
D: TRBD1
J: TRBJ2-5
CDR3: CAMLDRGQQETQYF
DNA: TGTGCCATGCTGGACAGGGGGCAACAAGAGACCCAGTACTTC

size: many
V: TRBV7-2
D: TRBD1
J: TRBJ2-7
CDR3: CASSYRTGGYEQYF
DNA: TGTGCCAGCAGCTATCGGACAGGGGGCTACGAGCAGTACTTC

size: many
V: TRBV27
D: NA
J: TRBJ2-3
CDR3: CASSLYWADTQYF
DNA: TGTGCCAGCAGCCTCTACTGGGCGGATACGCAGTATTTT

size: many
V: TRBV7-9
D: NA
J: TRBJ2-5
CDR3: CASSTHLLETQYF
DNA: TGTGCCAGCAGCACCCATCTCCTAGAGACCCAGTACTTC

size: once
V: TRBV6-1
D: TRBD2
J: TRBJ2-1
CDR3: CASFGTSGRSEQFF
DNA: TGTGCCAGTTTCGGGACTAGCGGTAGGAGTGAGCAGTTCTTC

size: many
V: TRBV30
D: NA
J: TRBJ2-7
CDR3: CAWSVRRIYEQYF
DNA: TGTGCCTGGAGTGTCCGGCGGATCTACGAGCAGTACTTC

size: many
V: TRBV18
D: TRBD2
J: TRBJ2-3
CDR3: CASSPPAGGITDTQYF
DNA: TGTGCCAGCTCACCACCTGCGGGAGGAATCACAGATACGCAGTATTTT

size: many
V: TRBV18
D: TRBD1
J: TRBJ1-5
CDR3: CASSAQGGDQPQHF
DNA: TGTGCCAGCTCAGCTCAGGGGGGGGATCAGCCCCAGCATTTT

size: many
V: TRBV20-1
D: NA
J: TRBJ2-1
CDR3: CSARAEYNEQFF
DNA: TGCAGTGCTAGGGCGGAGTACAATGAGCAGTTCTTC

size: many
V: TRBV20-1
D: NA
J: TRBJ2-5
CDR3: CSARVWDNQETQYF
DNA: TGCAGTGCTAGAGTCTGGGACAACCAAGAGACCCAGTACTTC

size: many
V: TRBV20-1
D: TRBD2
J: TRBJ2-1
CDR3: CSGESLADSYNEQFF
DNA: TGCAGTGGAGAAAGTCTAGCGGACTCCTACAATGAGCAGTTCTTC

size: many
V: TRBV5-4
D: NA
J: TRBJ2-3
CDR3: CASSLFGGLADTQYF
DNA: TGTGCCAGCAGCTTGTTTGGGGGGCTGGCAGATACGCAGTATTTT

size: NA
V: TRBV4-3
D: NA
J: TRBJ1-3
CDR3: CASSQDFTGAFSGNTIYF
DNA: TGCGCCAGCAGCCAAGATTTCACCGGGGCTTTCTCTGGAAACACCATATATTTT

size: many
V: TRBV6-5
D: NA
J: TRBJ2-1
CDR3: CASSRTNDEQFF
DNA: TGTGCCAGCAGTCGTACTAACGATGAGCAGTTCTTC

size: many
V: TRBV3-1
D: TRBD1
J: TRBJ1-2
CDR3: CASSHLPGQLLHANYGYTF
DNA: TGTGCCAGCAGCCACTTACCGGGACAGTTGCTCCACGCTAACTATGGCTACACCTTC

size: many
V: TRBV20-1
D: NA
J: TRBJ2-7
CDR3: CSARNVPGGYEQYF
DNA: TGCAGTGCTAGAAACGTCCCCGGCGGCTACGAGCAGTACTTC

size: many
V: TRBV19
D: NA
J: TRBJ1-5
CDR3: CASSIGWQPQHF
DNA: TGTGCCAGTAGTATAGGTTGGCAGCCCCAGCATTTT

size: many
V: TRBV2
D: NA
J: TRBJ2-7
CDR3: CASGTLSSYEQYF
DNA: TGTGCCAGCGGTACTTTGAGCTCCTACGAGCAGTACTTC

size: NA
V: TRBV18
D: TRBD1
J: TRBJ2-4
CDR3: CASSQGQKAIQYF
DNA: TGTGCCAGCTCGCAGGGACAGAAGGCCATTCAGTACTTC

size: many
V: TRBV7-9
D: TRBD1
J: TRBJ2-3
CDR3: CASSARTGITDTQYF
DNA: TGTGCCAGCAGCGCCCGGACAGGGATCACAGATACGCAGTATTTT

size: many
V: TRBV5-6
D: TRBD1
J: TRBJ2-7
CDR3: CASTPGTGMREQYF
DNA: TGTGCCAGCACCCCCGGGACAGGGATGCGCGAGCAGTACTTC

size: many
V: TRBV11-2
D: NA
J: TRBJ2-3
CDR3: CASRGLPDTQYF
DNA: TGTGCCAGCAGGGGGTTGCCAGATACGCAGTATTTT

size: few
V: TRBV4-1
D: NA
J: TRBJ2-7
CDR3: CASSQVPRSGQSYEQYF
DNA: TGCGCCAGCAGCCAAGTCCCGAGGAGCGGCCAGTCCTACGAGCAGTACTTC

size: many
V: TRBV6-2/TRBV6-3
D: TRBD2
J: TRBJ2-7
CDR3: CASSTLAGGKNEQYF
DNA: TGTGCCAGCAGTACACTAGCGGGAGGGAAGAACGAGCAGTACTTC

size: many
V: TRBV29-1
D: NA
J: TRBJ2-2
CDR3: CSVDGGVNTGELFF
DNA: TGCAGCGTTGACGGGGGAGTGAACACCGGGGAGCTGTTTTTT

size: many
V: TRBV9
D: TRBD1
J: TRBJ2-5
CDR3: CASSVERQGEETQYF
DNA: TGTGCCAGCAGCGTAGAGCGCCAGGGGGAAGAGACCCAGTACTTC

size: many
V: TRBV7-2
D: NA
J: TRBJ2-5
CDR3: CASSWGTVEGETQYF
DNA: TGTGCCAGCAGCTGGGGGACAGTGGAGGGAGAGACCCAGTACTTC

size: many
V: TRBV5-5
D: NA
J: TRBJ2-2
CDR3: CASSLELSTGELFF
DNA: TGTGCCAGCAGCTTGGAGCTAAGCACCGGGGAGCTGTTTTTT

size: NA
V: TRBV3-1
D: TRBD1
J: TRBJ1-1
CDR3: CASSLQGVTEAFF
DNA: TGTGCCAGCAGCCTACAGGGGGTCACTGAAGCTTTCTTT

size: many
V: TRBV2
D: TRBD2
J: TRBJ2-1
CDR3: CASSVGLAGGVDEQFF
DNA: TGTGCCAGCAGTGTAGGGCTAGCGGGAGGGGTCGATGAGCAGTTCTTC

size: once
V: TRBV18
D: TRBD2
J: TRBJ2-7
CDR3: CASSPGTSGSREQYF
DNA: TGTGCCAGCTCACCCGGGACTAGCGGGAGTCGCGAGCAGTACTTC